Below, one T cell receptor beta chain is given with its context. This specimen belongs to a study of blood T cell repertoires in COVID-19. Study overall: Researchers got acute and convalescent COVID-19 samples from the United States, Italy and Spain.

Trimming pared 8 bases from V and 1 base from J, leaving 16 bases between. This CDR3 region has 15 residues. Germline-derived CDR1 and CDR2 are WSHSY and SAAADI. Some clones are missing from TCRdb's copy, which holds only in-frame ones; the method was immunoSEQ multiplex PCR. The data show about 370,000 clones, 89% seen once. The sequence derives from a woman aged 25 to 39 with COVID-19, enrolled during active disease. This chain uses TRBV10-2 with TRBJ2-3; maybe TRBD2 (6 bases). Material: peripheral blood. The CDR3 protein is CASRGPGTGTDTQYF. CDR3 sequence (DNA): TGCGCCAGCCGAGGGCCGGGGACTGGCACAGATACGCAGTATTTT.